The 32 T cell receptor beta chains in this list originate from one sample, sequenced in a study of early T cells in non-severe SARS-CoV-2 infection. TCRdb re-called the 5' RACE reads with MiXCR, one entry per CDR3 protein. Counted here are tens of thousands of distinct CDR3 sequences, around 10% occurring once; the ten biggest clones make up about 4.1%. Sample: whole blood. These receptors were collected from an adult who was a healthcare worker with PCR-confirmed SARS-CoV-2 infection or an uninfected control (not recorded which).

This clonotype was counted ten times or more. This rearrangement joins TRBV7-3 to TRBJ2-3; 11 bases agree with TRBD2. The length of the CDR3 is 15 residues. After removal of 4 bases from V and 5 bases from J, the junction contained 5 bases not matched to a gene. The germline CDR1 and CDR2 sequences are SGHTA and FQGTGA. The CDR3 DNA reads TGTGCCAGCAGCTCCATAGCGGGAGGGGGAGATACGCAGTATTTT. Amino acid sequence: CASSSIAGGGDTQYF.

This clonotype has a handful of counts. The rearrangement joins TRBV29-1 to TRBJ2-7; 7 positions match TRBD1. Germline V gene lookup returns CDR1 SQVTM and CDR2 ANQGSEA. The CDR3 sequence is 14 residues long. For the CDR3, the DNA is TGCAGTTTTTCGTTCGGGACAGAGGGCTACGAGCAGTACTTC. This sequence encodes CSFSFGTEGYEQYF.

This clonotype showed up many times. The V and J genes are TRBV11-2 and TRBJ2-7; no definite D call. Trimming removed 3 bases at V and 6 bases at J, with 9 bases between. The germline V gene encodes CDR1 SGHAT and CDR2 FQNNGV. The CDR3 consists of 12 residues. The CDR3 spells CASSFSESEQYF. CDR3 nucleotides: TGTGCCAGCAGCTTTTCAGAAAGCGAGCAGTACTTC.

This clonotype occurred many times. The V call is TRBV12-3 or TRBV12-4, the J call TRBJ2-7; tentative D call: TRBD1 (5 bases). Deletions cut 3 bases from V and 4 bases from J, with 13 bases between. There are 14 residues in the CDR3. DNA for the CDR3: TGTGCCAGCAGTTTGGGCAGGGTCGGTTACGAGCAGTACTTC. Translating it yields CASSLGRVGYEQYF.

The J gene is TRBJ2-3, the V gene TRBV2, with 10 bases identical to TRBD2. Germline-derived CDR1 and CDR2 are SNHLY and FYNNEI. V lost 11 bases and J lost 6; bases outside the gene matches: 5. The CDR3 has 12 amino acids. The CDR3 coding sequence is TGTGCCTCCCGGACTAGCGGTGATACGCAGTATTTT. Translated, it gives CASRTSGDTQYF.

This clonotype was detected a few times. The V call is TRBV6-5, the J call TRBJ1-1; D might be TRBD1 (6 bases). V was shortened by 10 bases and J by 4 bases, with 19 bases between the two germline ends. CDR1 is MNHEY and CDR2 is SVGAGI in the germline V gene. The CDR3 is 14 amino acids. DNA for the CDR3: TGTGCCACCGGTAGGGGGGATTTGGGCACTGAAGCTTTCTTT. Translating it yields CATGRGDLGTEAFF.

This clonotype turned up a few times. Written as DNA, the CDR3 is TGTGCCAGCTCAACCAGGCGCGGCCCCACAGATACGCAGTATTTT. It is translated as CASSTRRGPTDTQYF. This chain joins TRBV18 and TRBJ2-3; D remains ambiguous. V lost 5 bases and J 2 bases, leaving 14 bases between the germline ends. This CDR3 has 15 residues. CDR1 and CDR2 from the germline V gene are KGHSH and LQKENI.

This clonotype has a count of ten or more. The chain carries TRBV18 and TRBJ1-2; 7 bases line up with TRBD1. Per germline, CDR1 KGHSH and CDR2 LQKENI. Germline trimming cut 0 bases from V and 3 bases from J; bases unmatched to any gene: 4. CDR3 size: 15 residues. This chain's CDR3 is CASSPPLQGDYGYTF. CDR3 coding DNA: TGTGCCAGCTCACCACCGTTGCAGGGGGACTATGGCTACACCTTC. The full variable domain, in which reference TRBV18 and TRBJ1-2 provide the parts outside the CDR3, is NAGVMQNPRHLVRRRGQEARLRCSPMKGHSHVYWYRQLPEEGLKFMVYLQKENIIDESGMPKERFSAEFPKEGPSILRIQQVVRGDSAAYFCASSPPLQGDYGYTFGSGTRLTVV.

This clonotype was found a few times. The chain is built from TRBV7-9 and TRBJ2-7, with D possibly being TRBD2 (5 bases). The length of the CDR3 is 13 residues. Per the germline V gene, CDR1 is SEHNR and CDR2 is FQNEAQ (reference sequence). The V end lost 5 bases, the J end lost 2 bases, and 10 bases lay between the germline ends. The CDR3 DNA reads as TGTGCCAGCAGCCGTCCCGGGACCTACGAGCAGTACTTC. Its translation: CASSRPGTYEQYF.

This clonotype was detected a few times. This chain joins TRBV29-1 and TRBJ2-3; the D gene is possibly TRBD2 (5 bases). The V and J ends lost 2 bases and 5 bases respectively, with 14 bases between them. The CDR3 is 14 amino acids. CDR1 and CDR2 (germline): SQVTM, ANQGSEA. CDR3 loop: CSVEPPEGRDTQYF. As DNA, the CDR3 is TGCAGCGTTGAACCCCCCGAGGGAAGAGATACGCAGTATTTT.

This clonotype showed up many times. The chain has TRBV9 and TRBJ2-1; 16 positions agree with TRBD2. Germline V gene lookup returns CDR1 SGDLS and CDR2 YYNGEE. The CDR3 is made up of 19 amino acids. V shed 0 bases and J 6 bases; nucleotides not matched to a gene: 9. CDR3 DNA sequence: TGTGCCAGCAGCGTAGGGGGACTAGCGGGAGGGTCCGGTCGCAATGAGCAGTTCTTC. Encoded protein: CASSVGGLAGGSGRNEQFF.

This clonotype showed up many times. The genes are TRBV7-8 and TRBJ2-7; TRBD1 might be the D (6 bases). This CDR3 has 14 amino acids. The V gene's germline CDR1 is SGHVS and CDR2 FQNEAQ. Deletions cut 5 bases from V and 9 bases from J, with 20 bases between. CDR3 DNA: TGTGCCAGCAGCCAGGACAGAACTCTCAGGGGGCAGTACTTC. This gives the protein CASSQDRTLRGQYF.

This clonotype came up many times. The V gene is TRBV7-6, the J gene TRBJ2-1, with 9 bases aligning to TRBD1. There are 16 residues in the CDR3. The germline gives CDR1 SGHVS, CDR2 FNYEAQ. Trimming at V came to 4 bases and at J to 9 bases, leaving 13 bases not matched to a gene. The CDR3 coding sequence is TGTGCCAGCAGCTCCGTCAGAGGGGACAGGGAGTTTGAGCAGTTCTTC. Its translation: CASSSVRGDREFEQFF.

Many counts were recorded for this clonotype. CDR3 DNA: TGTGCCAGCAGCTTAGCACAACCTGGTAATCAGCCCCAGCATTTT. It codes for CASSLAQPGNQPQHF. V usage is TRBV7-2 and J usage is TRBJ1-5; D is unclear. V lost 0 bases, J lost 4 bases, and 10 bases lay in between. Germline CDR1 reads SGHTA; CDR2 reads FQGNSA. This CDR3 region has 15 residues.

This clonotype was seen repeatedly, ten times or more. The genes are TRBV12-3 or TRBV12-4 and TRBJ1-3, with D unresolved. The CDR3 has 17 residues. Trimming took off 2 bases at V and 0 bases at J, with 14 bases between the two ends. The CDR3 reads CASSLFGGGSSGNTIYF. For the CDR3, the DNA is TGTGCCAGCAGTTTATTTGGAGGCGGGAGCTCTGGAAACACCATATATTTT.

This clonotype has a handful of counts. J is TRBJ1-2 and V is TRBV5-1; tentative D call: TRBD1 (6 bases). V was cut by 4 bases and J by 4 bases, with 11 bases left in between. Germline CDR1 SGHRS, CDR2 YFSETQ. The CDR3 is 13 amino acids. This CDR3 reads CASSPTGPYGYTF. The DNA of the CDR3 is TGCGCCAGCAGCCCGACAGGACCCTATGGCTACACCTTC.

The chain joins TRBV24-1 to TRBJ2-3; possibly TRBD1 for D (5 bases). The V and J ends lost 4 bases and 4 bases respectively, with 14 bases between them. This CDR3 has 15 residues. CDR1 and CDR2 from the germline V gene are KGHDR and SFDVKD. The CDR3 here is CATSDTGRAADTQYF. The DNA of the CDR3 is TGTGCCACCAGTGACACAGGACGGGCGGCAGATACGCAGTATTTT.

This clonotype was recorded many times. The chain's CDR3 is CSASRRAGGTDTQYF. DNA for the CDR3: TGCAGTGCTTCCCGCAGAGCGGGAGGCACAGATACGCAGTATTTT. The gene calls are TRBV20-1 and TRBJ2-3; 8 nucleotides align to TRBD2. The J segment lost 1 base and the V segment lost 5 bases, leaving 8 bases of the junction unmatched. This CDR3 has 15 amino acids. Per the germline V gene, CDR1 is DFQATT and CDR2 is SNEGSKA (reference sequence).

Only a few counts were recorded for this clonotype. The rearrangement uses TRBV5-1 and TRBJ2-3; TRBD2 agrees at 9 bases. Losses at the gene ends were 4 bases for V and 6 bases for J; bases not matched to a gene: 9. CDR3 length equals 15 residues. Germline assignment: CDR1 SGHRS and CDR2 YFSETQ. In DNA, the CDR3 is TGCGCCAGCAGCCATGTAGCGGGAGAGGGGGATACGCAGTATTTT. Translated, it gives CASSHVAGEGDTQYF.

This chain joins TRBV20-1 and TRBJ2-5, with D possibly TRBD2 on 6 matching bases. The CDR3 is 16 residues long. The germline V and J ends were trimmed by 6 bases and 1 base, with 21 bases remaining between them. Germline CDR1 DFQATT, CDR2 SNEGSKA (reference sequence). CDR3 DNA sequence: TGCAGTGCCGGCTACTGGGACTGGTCGATCCAAGAGACCCAGTACTTC. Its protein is CSAGYWDWSIQETQYF.

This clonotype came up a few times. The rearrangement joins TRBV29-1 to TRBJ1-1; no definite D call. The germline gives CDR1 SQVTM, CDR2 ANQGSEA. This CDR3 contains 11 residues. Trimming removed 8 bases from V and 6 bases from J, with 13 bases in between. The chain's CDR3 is CSTHRMAEAFF. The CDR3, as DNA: TGCAGCACGCATCGGATGGCTGAAGCTTTCTTT.

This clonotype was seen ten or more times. The CDR3 sequence: CASSVSGGGTGELFF. In DNA form, the CDR3 reads TGTGCCAGCAGTGTGTCAGGGGGCGGCACCGGGGAGCTGTTTTTT. The chain has TRBV6-1 and TRBJ2-2; 8 nucleotides match TRBD1. J gave up 4 bases and V 4 bases, and 5 bases lay outside the gene matches. The CDR3 is 15 residues long. The germline gives CDR1 MNHNS, CDR2 SASEGT.

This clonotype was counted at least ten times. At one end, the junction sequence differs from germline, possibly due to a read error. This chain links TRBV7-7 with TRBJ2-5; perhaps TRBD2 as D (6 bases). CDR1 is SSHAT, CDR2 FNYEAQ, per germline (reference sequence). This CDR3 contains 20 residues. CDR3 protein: CASSLYFGDSTPTNQETQYF. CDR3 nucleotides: TGTGCTAGCAGCTTATACTTCGGGGACTCAACCCCCACAAACCAAGAGACCCAGTACTTC.

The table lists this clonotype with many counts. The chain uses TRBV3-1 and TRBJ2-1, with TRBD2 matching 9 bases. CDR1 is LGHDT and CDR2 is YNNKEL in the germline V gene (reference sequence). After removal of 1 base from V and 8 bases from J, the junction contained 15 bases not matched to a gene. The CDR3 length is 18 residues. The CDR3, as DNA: TGTGCCAGCAGCCAAGTCCCTAGCGGGGTACTGTTTGTCTATGAGCAGTTCTTC. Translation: CASSQVPSGVLFVYEQFF.

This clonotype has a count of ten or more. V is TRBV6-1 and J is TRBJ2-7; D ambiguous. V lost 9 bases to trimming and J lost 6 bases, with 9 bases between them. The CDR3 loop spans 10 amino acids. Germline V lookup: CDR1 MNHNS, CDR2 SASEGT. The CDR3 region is CASAQIEQYF. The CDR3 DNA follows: TGTGCCAGTGCCCAGATCGAGCAGTACTTC.

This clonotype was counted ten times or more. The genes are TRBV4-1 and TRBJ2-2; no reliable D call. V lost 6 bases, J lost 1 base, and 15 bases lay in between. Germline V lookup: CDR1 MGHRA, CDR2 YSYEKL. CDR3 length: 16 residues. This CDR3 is CASRPMDGKNTGELFF. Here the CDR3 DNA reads TGCGCCAGCAGACCCATGGACGGAAAGAACACCGGGGAGCTGTTTTTT.

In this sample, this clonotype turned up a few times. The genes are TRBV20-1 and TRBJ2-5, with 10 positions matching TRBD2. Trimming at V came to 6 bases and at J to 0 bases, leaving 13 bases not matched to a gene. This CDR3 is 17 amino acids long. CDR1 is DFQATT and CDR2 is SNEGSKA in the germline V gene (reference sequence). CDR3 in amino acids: CSAPEGLAGVYQETQYF. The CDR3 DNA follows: TGCAGTGCCCCGGAAGGCCTAGCGGGGGTGTACCAAGAGACCCAGTACTTC.

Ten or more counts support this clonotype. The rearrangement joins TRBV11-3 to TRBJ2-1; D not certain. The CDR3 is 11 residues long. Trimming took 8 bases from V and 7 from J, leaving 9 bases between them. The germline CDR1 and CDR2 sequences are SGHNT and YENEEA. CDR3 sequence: CASSRGNEQFF. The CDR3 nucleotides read TGTGCCAGCTCAAGAGGAAATGAGCAGTTCTTC.

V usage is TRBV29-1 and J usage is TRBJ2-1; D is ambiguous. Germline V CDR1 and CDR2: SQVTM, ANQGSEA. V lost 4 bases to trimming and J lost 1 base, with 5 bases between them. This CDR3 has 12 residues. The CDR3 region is CSVVPSYNEQFF. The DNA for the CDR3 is TGCAGCGTTGTCCCGTCCTACAATGAGCAGTTCTTC.

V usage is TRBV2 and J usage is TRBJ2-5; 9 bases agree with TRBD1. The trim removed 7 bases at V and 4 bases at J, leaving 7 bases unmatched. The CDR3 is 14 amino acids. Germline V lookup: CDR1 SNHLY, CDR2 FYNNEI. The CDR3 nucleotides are TGTGCCAGCATCCCGGACAGGGGAGGAGAGACCCAGTACTTC. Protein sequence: CASIPDRGGETQYF.

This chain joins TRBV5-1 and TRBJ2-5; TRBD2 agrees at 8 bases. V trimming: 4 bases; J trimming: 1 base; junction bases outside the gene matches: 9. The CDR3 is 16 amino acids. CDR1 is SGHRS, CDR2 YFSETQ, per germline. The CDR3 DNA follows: TGCGCCAGCAGCCTGGAACCGCGGGGGGCCCAAGAGACCCAGTACTTC. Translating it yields CASSLEPRGAQETQYF. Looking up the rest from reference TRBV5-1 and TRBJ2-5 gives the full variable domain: KAGVTQTPRYLIKTRGQQVTLSCSPISGHRSVSWYQQTPGQGLQFLFEYFSETQRNKGNFPGRFSGRQFSNSRSEMNVSTLELGDSALYLCASSLEPRGAQETQYFGPGTRLLVL.

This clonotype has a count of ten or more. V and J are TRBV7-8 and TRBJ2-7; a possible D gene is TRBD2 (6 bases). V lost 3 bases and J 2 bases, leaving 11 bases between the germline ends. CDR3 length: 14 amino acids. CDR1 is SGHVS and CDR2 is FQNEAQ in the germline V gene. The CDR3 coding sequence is TGTGCCAGCAGCTTCTACTCTAGCGCCTACGAGCAGTACTTC. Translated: CASSFYSSAYEQYF. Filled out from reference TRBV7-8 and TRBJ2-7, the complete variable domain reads GAGVSQSPRYKVAKRGQDVALRCDPISGHVSLFWYQQALGQGPEFLTYFQNEAQLDKSGLPSDRFFAERPEGSVSTLKIQRTQQEDSAVYLCASSFYSSAYEQYFGPGTRLTVT.